This T cell receptor (beta chain) was found in a study of cytomegalovirus exposure and HLA in healthy donors. The CDR3 has 15 amino acids. V lost 4 bases and J 0 bases, leaving 10 bases between the germline ends. The germline CDR1 and CDR2 sequences are MGHRA and YSYEKL. PCR used 60 Vbeta primers and 13 Jbeta primers. Only in-frame clones appear in the TCRdb table, and some are missing; sequencing was by immunoSEQ multiplex PCR. Of 160,000 or so clones detected, roughly 79% appear once; the ten largest clones hold 1.3%. The receptor was isolated from a woman in her 50s in good health and CMV-seronegative. The sample was PBMCs. The chain combines TRBV4-1 with TRBJ1-3; maybe TRBD1 (5 bases). The CDR3 here is CASSRDSPSGNTIYF. DNA of the CDR3: TGCGCCAGCAGCCGAGACAGTCCCTCTGGAAACACCATATATTTT.